The text below deals with one TCR beta chain. The table lists this clonotype with a few counts. This receptor's antigen is unknown. Nothing much larger sits one base from this clone, and base qualities are not available. The trim is 4 bases for V and 3 bases for J, with a gap of 13 bases between the germline ends. Spanning cysteine to phenylalanine, the CDR3 consists of 13 amino acids. This entry keeps only the CDR3 DNA: 39 bases, framed from base 1. From the germline V gene (reference sequence), CDR1 is DFQATT and CDR2 is SNEGSKA. The sequencer was an Illumina HiSeq 2500. Quantitative 5'-RACE with molecular barcodes was the method used to prepare the TCR beta libraries. In the paper's pipeline: A new computational method based on a probabilistic model of VDJ rearrangement was used to identify disease-linked TCR variants. The raw public data were reprocessed by TCRdb itself: fastp quality trimming at Q25, MiXCR clonotype calling, in-frame beta chains only. Each CDR3 protein gets just one entry, which takes the most common genes and DNA from the rows behind it. The V and J calls were not made by the authors but by TCRdb's processing. The table for this sample lists around 480,000 distinct CDR3 sequences; about 15% of them were counted only once. The ten largest account for 1% of the sample.

This sample stems from a study of CD8 T cells in ankylosing spondylitis (dated by TCRdb to the late 2010s). Turning to the overall study: T cell receptor beta repertoires were profiled in healthy donors and ankylosing spondylitis patients so that disease-linked TCR variants could be found. The full study cohort was made up of 25 ankylosing spondylitis patients and approximately 100 healthy donors. Peripheral blood was sampled, and synovial fluid was additionally collected from ankylosing spondylitis patients. General findings and caveats noted by the study authors: Some of the motif variants had been reported before in the synovial fluid and blood of reactive arthritis patients, a finding that suggests common disease-initiation mechanisms. The disease-linked clones were reported as significantly enriched in matched synovial fluid samples from ankylosing spondylitis patients. A TCR beta motif made up of eight highly homologous amino acid variants appeared to be characteristic of blood from ankylosing spondylitis patients. The disease-linked clones had a CD8+ phenotype and were found at relatively low frequencies in peripheral blood.

The sample comprised blood, either unsorted or a sorted T cell fraction (not recorded which). The receptor's source is a male donor with ankylosing spondylitis. The sequence links TRBV20-1 to TRBJ2-7; the D gene is possibly TRBD2, with 6 bases matching. The CDR3 protein sequence reads: CSATGGGHYEQYF. The sequenced DNA: TGCAGTGCTACCGGGGGAGGCCACTACGAGCAGTACTTC.